A selection of T cell receptor beta chains follows, all from one sample in a study of CD8+ T cells in alopecia areata. The protocol was immunoSEQ multiplex PCR, while the TCRdb copy is restricted to in-frame clones and leaves out a portion. Among about 12,000 clones, about 60% were seen once, and the ten largest hold about 14%. Sequenced sample: skin. Receptors were obtained from a human donor with alopecia areata. Both conserved end residues are trimmed from each CDR3. Each record gives: V gene, clone size, J gene, CDR3 length, CDR3 protein. Clone size is stated in some rows and not others, as once, few, many or a class when expanded.

v_gene: TRBV4-1
abundance: NA
j_gene: TRBJ2-1
len: 15
CDR3aa: ASSQVVIAGSYNEQF

v_gene: TRBV7-2
abundance: once
j_gene: TRBJ2-1
len: 15
CDR3aa: ASSLLPGRTLVYEQF

v_gene: TRBV5-1
abundance: NA
j_gene: TRBJ2-5
len: 11
CDR3aa: ATRITQEETQY

v_gene: TRBV5-4
abundance: NA
j_gene: TRBJ1-1
len: 13
CDR3aa: ASSLGVPRTLEAF

v_gene: TRBV6-4
abundance: NA
j_gene: TRBJ2-3
len: 12
CDR3aa: ASATGSSTDTQY

v_gene: TRBV4-1
abundance: large
j_gene: TRBJ2-4
len: 16
CDR3aa: ASSQAGTTPLAKNIQY

v_gene: TRBV13
abundance: NA
j_gene: TRBJ2-7
len: 12
CDR3aa: ASSSQGARSEQY

v_gene: TRBV30
abundance: NA
j_gene: TRBJ2-2
len: 14
CDR3aa: AWSVPHRVNTGELF

v_gene: TRBV7-9
abundance: NA
j_gene: TRBJ2-3
len: 11
CDR3aa: ASSLGYADTQY

v_gene: TRBV10-3
abundance: few
j_gene: TRBJ2-7
len: 13
CDR3aa: AITKTGESSYEQY

v_gene: TRBV14
abundance: medium-sized
j_gene: TRBJ1-1
len: 11
CDR3aa: ASSVSVNTEAF

v_gene: TRBV4-1
abundance: NA
j_gene: TRBJ2-6
len: 14
CDR3aa: ASSPDISSGANVLT

v_gene: TRBV7-6
abundance: NA
j_gene: TRBJ1-5
len: 13
CDR3aa: ASSLIEGANQPQH

v_gene: TRBV5-1
abundance: few
j_gene: TRBJ2-7
len: 12
CDR3aa: ASSSLQGGYEQY

v_gene: TRBV6-5
abundance: NA
j_gene: TRBJ1-6
len: 12
CDR3aa: ASNDATYNSPLH

v_gene: TRBV5-4
abundance: NA
j_gene: TRBJ2-2
len: 15
CDR3aa: ASSLSLGGDRTGELF

v_gene: TRBV18
abundance: NA
j_gene: TRBJ2-7
len: 12
CDR3aa: ASSSGQGAYEQY

v_gene: TRBV2
abundance: few
j_gene: TRBJ2-7
len: 15
CDR3aa: ASSEALLGRRLEVQY

v_gene: TRBV19
abundance: NA
j_gene: TRBJ1-1
len: 16
CDR3aa: ASSIDRWGLSTHTEAF

v_gene: TRBV27
abundance: NA
j_gene: TRBJ1-5
len: 11
CDR3aa: ASSISGNQPQH

v_gene: TRBV4-1
abundance: NA
j_gene: TRBJ2-2
len: 14
CDR3aa: ASSQASGANTGELF

v_gene: TRBV7-2
abundance: NA
j_gene: TRBJ1-2
len: 12
CDR3aa: ASSPTGPNYGYT

v_gene: TRBV9
abundance: NA
j_gene: TRBJ1-1
len: 15
CDR3aa: ASSVGPGGRLGTEAF

v_gene: TRBV7-2
abundance: NA
j_gene: TRBJ2-5
len: 14
CDR3aa: ASSLGAGGRLETQY

v_gene: TRBV5-1
abundance: NA
j_gene: TRBJ2-5
len: 12
CDR3aa: ASSLPGDQETQY

v_gene: TRBV7-3
abundance: few
j_gene: TRBJ1-1
len: 12
CDR3aa: ASRRTGFATEAF

v_gene: TRBV29-1
abundance: NA
j_gene: TRBJ2-1
len: 12
CDR3aa: SVEGTAPLNEQF

v_gene: TRBV30
abundance: few
j_gene: TRBJ1-2
len: 11
CDR3aa: AGWTGRSYGYT

v_gene: TRBV7-8
abundance: NA
j_gene: TRBJ1-5
len: 15
CDR3aa: ASSLVGGREGNQPQH

v_gene: TRBV18
abundance: few
j_gene: TRBJ1-2
len: 13
CDR3aa: ASSPAIGTGGGYT

v_gene: TRBV6-5
abundance: NA
j_gene: TRBJ2-7
len: 10
CDR3aa: ASSSGPYEQY

v_gene: TRBV25-1
abundance: NA
j_gene: TRBJ1-4
len: 12
CDR3aa: ASRQSATNEKLF

v_gene: TRBV7-9
abundance: NA
j_gene: TRBJ2-1
len: 12
CDR3aa: ASSLDVGVHEQF

v_gene: TRBV5-1
abundance: few
j_gene: TRBJ2-3
len: 13
CDR3aa: ASSAGTSGTDTQY

v_gene: TRBV19
abundance: few
j_gene: TRBJ2-5
len: 13
CDR3aa: ASSLGHTSVRTQY

v_gene: TRBV25-1
abundance: NA
j_gene: TRBJ2-1
len: 11
CDR3aa: ASRDSPSFEQF

v_gene: TRBV27
abundance: NA
j_gene: TRBJ1-2
len: 12
CDR3aa: ASRPGQGVYGYT

v_gene: TRBV11-1
abundance: few
j_gene: TRBJ2-5
len: 13
CDR3aa: ASSYTVGVYETQY

v_gene: TRBV18
abundance: once
j_gene: TRBJ2-7
len: 11
CDR3aa: ASSWGDTYEQY

v_gene: TRBV7-2
abundance: once
j_gene: TRBJ2-1
len: 11
CDR3aa: ASSLVKANEQF

v_gene: TRBV27
abundance: NA
j_gene: TRBJ2-1
len: 11
CDR3aa: ASSSGSYNEQF

v_gene: TRBV5-5
abundance: NA
j_gene: TRBJ2-7
len: 13
CDR3aa: ASSDPGTATYEQY

v_gene: TRBV7-9
abundance: NA
j_gene: TRBJ1-1
len: 13
CDR3aa: ASSFDRVFNTEAF

v_gene: TRBV11-3
abundance: NA
j_gene: TRBJ2-2
len: 14
CDR3aa: ASSPTDTPNTGELF

v_gene: TRBV5-5
abundance: NA
j_gene: TRBJ1-4
len: 11
CDR3aa: ASSLAPSEKLF

v_gene: TRBV7-2
abundance: NA
j_gene: TRBJ2-7
len: 12
CDR3aa: ASSLAGLSYEQY

v_gene: TRBV28
abundance: once
j_gene: TRBJ1-1
len: 12
CDR3aa: ASSLSAANTEAF

v_gene: TRBV11-2
abundance: NA
j_gene: TRBJ2-7
len: 11
CDR3aa: ASSLPGPYEQY

v_gene: TRBV23-1
abundance: NA
j_gene: TRBJ2-7
len: 12
CDR3aa: ASSQGQSSYEQY

v_gene: TRBV6-6
abundance: NA
j_gene: TRBJ1-2
len: 12
CDR3aa: ASSLQALGYGYT